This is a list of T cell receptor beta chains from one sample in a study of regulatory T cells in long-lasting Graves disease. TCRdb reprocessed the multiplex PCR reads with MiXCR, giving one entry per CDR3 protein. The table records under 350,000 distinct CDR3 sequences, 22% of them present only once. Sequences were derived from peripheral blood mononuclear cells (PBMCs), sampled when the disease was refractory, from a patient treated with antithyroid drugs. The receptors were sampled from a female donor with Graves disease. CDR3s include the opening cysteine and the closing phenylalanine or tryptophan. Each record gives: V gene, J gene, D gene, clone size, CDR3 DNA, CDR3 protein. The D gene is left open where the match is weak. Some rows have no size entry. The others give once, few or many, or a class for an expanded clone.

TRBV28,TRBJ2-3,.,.,TGTGCCAGCAGTTTTTCCCGTGAAACAGATACGCAGTATTTT,CASSFSRETDTQYF
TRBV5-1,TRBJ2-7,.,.,TGCGCCAGCAGCTTCAACAGGGGAGGTTACGAGCAGTACTTC,CASSFNRGGYEQYF
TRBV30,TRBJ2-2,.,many,TGTGCCTGGACCGGAACCGGGGAGCTGTTTTTT,CAWTGTGELFF
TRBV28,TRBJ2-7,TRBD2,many,TGTGCCAGCAGCTCCGGGGGGGCGGACCACTACGAGCAGTACTTC,CASSSGGADHYEQYF
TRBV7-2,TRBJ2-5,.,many,TGTGCCAGCAGCCCCCAGGTCACTCAGGGAGAAGAGACCCAGTACTTC,CASSPQVTQGEETQYF
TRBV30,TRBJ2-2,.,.,TGTGCCTGGAGTGTACTCCCAGACCCAACCGGGGAGCTGTTTTTT,CAWSVLPDPTGELFF
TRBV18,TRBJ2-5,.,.,TGTGCCAGCTCGCCAGAACGGATGAGGACCCAGTACTTC,CASSPERMRTQYF
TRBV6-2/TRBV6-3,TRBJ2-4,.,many,TGTGCCAGCAGTTCAGGGTTGGGAAACATTCAGTACTTC,CASSSGLGNIQYF
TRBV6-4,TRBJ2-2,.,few,TGTGCCAGCAGTGAAACAGCATCGAACACCGGGGAGCTGTTTTTT,CASSETASNTGELFF
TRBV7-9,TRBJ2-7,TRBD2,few,TGTGCCAGCAGCTCCGCCGGGACTAGCGGGAGCAAGTACGAGCAGTACTTC,CASSSAGTSGSKYEQYF
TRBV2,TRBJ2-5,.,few,TGTGCCTCCAGCGTAGACTACCAAGAGACCCAGTACTTC,CASSVDYQETQYF
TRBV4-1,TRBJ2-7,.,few,TGCGCCAGCAGCCAAGAAGATTGGGGGAACGAGCAGTACTTC,CASSQEDWGNEQYF
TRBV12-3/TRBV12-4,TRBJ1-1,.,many,TGTGCCAGCTTCGTACGGGGGATGAACACTGAAGCTTTCTTT,CASFVRGMNTEAFF
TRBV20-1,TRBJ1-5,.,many,TGCAGTGCTAGGCCAGGGACCGCTAATCAGCCCCAGCATTTT,CSARPGTANQPQHF
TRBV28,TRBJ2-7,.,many,TGTGCCAGCAGCTCGTCAACCAGCGAGCAGTACTTC,CASSSSTSEQYF
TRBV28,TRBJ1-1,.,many,TGTGCCAGCAGTACCGGACAGTTTAACACTGAAGCTTTCTTT,CASSTGQFNTEAFF
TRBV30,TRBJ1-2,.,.,TGTGCCTGGAGTCCCGAGCCGGAGTATGGCTACACCTTC,CAWSPEPEYGYTF
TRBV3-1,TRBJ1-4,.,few,TGTGCCAGCAGCCAAGGGTTCGGGCTTGGTGAAAAACTGTTTTTT,CASSQGFGLGEKLFF
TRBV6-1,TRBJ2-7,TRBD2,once,TGTGCCAGCAAGACTAGCGGGGCCTACGAGCAGTACTTC,CASKTSGAYEQYF
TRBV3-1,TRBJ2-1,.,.,TGTGCCAGCAGCCCCAAGCGGATTTACAATGAGCAGTTCTTC,CASSPKRIYNEQFF
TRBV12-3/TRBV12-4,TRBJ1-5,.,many,TGTGCCAGCAGGGGCGGGGACAGCAATCAGCCCCAGCATTTT,CASRGGDSNQPQHF
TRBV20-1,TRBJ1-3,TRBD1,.,TGCAGTGCTAGAAGGCCCGGGACAGCCTTCCCCTACTCTGGAAACACCATATATTTT,CSARRPGTAFPYSGNTIYF
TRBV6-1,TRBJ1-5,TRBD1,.,TGTGCCAGCACCAAGGACAGGGACCATTATCAGCCCCAGCATTTT,CASTKDRDHYQPQHF
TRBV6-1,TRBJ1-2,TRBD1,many,TGTGCCAGCAGGCAAACAGGGGGCAGGGGCTATGGCTACACCTTC,CASRQTGGRGYGYTF
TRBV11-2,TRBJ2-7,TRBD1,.,TGTGCCAGCAGGCGATCGGGACAGGGTTTGGACGAGCAGTACTTC,CASRRSGQGLDEQYF
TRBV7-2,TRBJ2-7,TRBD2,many,TGTGCCAGCAGCTTAGTGGGAGGGCCGAGCTACGAGCAGTACTTC,CASSLVGGPSYEQYF
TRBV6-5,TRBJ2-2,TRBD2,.,TGTGCCAGCAGTTACTCGATCGGGGGGGCGGACACCGGGGAGCTGTTTTTT,CASSYSIGGADTGELFF
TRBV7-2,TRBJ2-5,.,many,TGTGCCAGCAGCTTGGGGGTTGGGGAGACCCAGTACTTC,CASSLGVGETQYF
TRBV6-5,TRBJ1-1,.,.,TGTGCCAGCAGTTACGGCGGGGGAGGCACTGAAGCTTTCTTT,CASSYGGGGTEAFF
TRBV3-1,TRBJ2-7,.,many,TGTGCCAGCAGCCAAGATCTGGGGGTCGGGCAGTACTTC,CASSQDLGVGQYF
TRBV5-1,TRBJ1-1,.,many,TGCGCCAGCAGCCCCCTAGACAACACTGAAGCTTTCTTT,CASSPLDNTEAFF
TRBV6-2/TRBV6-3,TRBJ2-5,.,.,TGTGCCAGCAGTTACTCGACGAGTAACAGGGTGGAGACCCAGTACTTC,CASSYSTSNRVETQYF
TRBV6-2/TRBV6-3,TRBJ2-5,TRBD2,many,TGTGCCAGCAGTTACGGTGCGGGAGGGCCAGAGACCCAGTACTTC,CASSYGAGGPETQYF
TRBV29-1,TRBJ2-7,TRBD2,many,TGCAGCGTCACTGAATCCGCGGGAGTTTCCGAGCAGTACTTC,CSVTESAGVSEQYF
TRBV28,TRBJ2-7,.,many,TGTGCCAGCAGTTTTGCCCTGGTCGGGCTCACCTACGAGCAGTACTTC,CASSFALVGLTYEQYF
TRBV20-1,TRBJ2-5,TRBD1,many,TGCAGTGCTCCACCAACCGGGACAGGGAGGGAGACCCAGTACTTC,CSAPPTGTGRETQYF
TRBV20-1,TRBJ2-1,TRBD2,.,TGCAGTGCTAGAGATTGGGCAGCGGGAAATGAGCAGTTCTTC,CSARDWAAGNEQFF
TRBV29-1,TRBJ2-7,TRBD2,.,TGCAGCGTAGCGCCCCTTAGCGGGAGGGCGACCGAGCAGTACTTC,CSVAPLSGRATEQYF
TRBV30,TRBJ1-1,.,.,TGTGCCTGGAGTCGAAAAGGGAAGAACACTGAAGCTTTCTTT,CAWSRKGKNTEAFF
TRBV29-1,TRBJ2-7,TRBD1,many,TGCAGCGTTGAGGACAGGGGCTACGAGCAGTACTTC,CSVEDRGYEQYF
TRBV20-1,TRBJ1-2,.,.,TGCAGTGCTGTAGGAGTCCTCAACTATGGCTACACCTTC,CSAVGVLNYGYTF
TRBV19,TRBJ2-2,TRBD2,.,TGTGCCAGTAGTCTACGCAGCGGGAGGATCACCGGGGAGCTGTTTTTT,CASSLRSGRITGELFF
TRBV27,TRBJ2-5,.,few,TGTGCCAGCACCCCGCGGGCGGGCCAAGAGACCCAGTACTTC,CASTPRAGQETQYF
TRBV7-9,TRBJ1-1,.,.,TGTGCCAGCAGCGCCCTCGTCCCACAGGGTCCTGAAGCTTTCTTT,CASSALVPQGPEAFF
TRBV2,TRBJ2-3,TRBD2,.,TGTGCCAGCAGTGATTTTGCGGGAGAAGATACGCAGTATTTT,CASSDFAGEDTQYF
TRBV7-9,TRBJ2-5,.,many,TGTGCCAGCAGCTTATCCTATTCCGTGCGAGAGACCCAGTACTTC,CASSLSYSVRETQYF
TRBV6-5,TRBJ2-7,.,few,TGTGCCAGCAGTTACTCCTATACAGGAGCGCCCTACGAGCAGTACTTC,CASSYSYTGAPYEQYF
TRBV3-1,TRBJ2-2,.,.,TGTGCCAGCACCCCTCGTCGAGACGGGGAGCTGTTTTTT,CASTPRRDGELFF
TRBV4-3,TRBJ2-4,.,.,TGCGCCAGCAGCCTCAAGGGGGAAAACATTCAGTACTTC,CASSLKGENIQYF
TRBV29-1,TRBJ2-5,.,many,TGCAGCGTTGAAGGGGTTGAGTTGGAAGAGACCCAGTACTTC,CSVEGVELEETQYF
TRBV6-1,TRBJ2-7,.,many,TGTGCCAGCAGTGATGGAGGGGACATATCACCCTACGAGCAGTACTTC,CASSDGGDISPYEQYF